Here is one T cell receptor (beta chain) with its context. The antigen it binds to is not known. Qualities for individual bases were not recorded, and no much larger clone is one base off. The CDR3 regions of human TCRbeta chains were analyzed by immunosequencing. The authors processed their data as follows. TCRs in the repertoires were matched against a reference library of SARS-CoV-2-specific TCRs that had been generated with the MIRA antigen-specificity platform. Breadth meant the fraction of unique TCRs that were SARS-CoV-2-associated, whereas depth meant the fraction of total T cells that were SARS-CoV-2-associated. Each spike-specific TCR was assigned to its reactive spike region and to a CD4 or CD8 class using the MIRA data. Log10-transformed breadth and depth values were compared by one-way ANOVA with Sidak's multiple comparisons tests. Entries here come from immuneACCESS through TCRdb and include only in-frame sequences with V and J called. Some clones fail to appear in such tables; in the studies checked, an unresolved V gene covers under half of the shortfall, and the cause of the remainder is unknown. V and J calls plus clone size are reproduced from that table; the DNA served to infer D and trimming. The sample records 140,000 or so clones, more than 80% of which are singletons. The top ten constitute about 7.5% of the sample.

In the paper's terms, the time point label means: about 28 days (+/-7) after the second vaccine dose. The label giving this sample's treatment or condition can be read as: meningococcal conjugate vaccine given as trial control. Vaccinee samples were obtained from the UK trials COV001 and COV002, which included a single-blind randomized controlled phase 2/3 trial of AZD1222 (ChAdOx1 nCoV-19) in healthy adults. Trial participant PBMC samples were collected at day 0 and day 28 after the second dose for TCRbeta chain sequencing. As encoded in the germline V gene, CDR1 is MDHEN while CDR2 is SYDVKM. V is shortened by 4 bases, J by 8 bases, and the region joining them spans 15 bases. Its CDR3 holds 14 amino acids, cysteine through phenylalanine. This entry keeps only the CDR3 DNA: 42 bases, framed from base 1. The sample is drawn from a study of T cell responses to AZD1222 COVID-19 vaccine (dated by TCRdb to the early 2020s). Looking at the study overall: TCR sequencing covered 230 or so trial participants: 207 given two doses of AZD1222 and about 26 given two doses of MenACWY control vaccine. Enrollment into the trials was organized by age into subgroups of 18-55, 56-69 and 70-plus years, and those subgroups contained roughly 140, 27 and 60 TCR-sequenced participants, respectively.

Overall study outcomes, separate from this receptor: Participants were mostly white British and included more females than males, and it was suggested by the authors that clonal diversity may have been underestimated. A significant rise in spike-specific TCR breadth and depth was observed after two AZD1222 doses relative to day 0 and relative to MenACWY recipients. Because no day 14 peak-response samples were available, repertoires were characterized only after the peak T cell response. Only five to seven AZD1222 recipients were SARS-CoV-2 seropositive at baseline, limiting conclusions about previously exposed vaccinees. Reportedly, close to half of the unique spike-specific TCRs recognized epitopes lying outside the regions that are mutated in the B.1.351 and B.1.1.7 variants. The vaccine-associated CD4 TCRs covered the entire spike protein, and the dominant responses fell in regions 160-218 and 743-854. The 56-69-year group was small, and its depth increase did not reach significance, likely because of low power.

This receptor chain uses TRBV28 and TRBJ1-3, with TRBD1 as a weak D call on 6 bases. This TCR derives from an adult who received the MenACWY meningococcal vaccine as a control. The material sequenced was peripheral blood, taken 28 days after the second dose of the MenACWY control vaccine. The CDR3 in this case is CASSSKQGLYTIYF. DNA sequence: TGTGCCAGCAGTTCCAAACAGGGATTGTACACCATATATTTT.